This T cell receptor beta chain was sequenced during a study of CD8+CD57+ T cells in acquired aplastic anemia. CDR1 and CDR2 (germline): SGHRS, YFSETQ. J was trimmed by 5 bases and V by 7 bases; bases with no gene match: 8. This CDR3 contains 14 residues. For CDR3 and TCR beta VDJ profiling, genomic DNA was the template used. TCRdb fed the reads into MiXCR, producing one record per CDR3 protein. The sample carries around 80,000 distinct CDR3 sequences, roughly three quarters recorded once. Previously, flow cytometry had revealed CD8+CD57+ cell expansion in the patients chosen for sequencing. All participating patients were living with severe acquired aplastic anemia.

The clonotype originates from a human donor with aplastic anemia. Sequencing was performed on sorted CD4+, CD8+, or CD8+CD57+ T cells (not recorded which) from PBMCs. This chain uses TRBV5-1 with TRBJ2-7; TRBD2 matches 11 bases. CDR3 coding DNA: TGCGCCAGCCGTAGCGGGAGGGCCGATCACGAGCAGTACTTC. Translating it yields CASRSGRADHEQYF.